What follows is one T cell receptor beta chain and its context. Antigen: not known. The conserved phenylalanine or tryptophan is not found at the CDR3 terminus, so this likely reflects a read error. The CDR3 runs 14 residues. Germline CDR1 is GTSNPN and CDR2 is SVGIG (reference sequence). Trimming removed 5 bases at V and 1 base at J, with 14 bases between. This entry comes from a study of T cells in Graves' hyperthyroidism and ophthalmopathy. RNA transcripts gave rise to amplified TCR beta CDR3 regions. The HTBI set primed first-round TCR CDR3 RT-PCR. MiXCR was run by TCRdb on the multiplex PCR reads, yielding one entry per CDR3 protein. The data show hundreds of thousands of distinct CDR3 sequences, about 20% seen once. Study-wide findings and caveats: Blood also contained most expanded thyroid clonotypes above 0.001. Ophthalmopathy was separated from stable hyperthyroidism by a 13 V-J model.

For ophthalmopathy patients, the Clinical Activity Score was at least 3 and the NOSPECS grade at least 4; duration was under 3 months. This sample holds PBMCs from under 11 ml fresh peripheral blood. Material: blood. The clonotype was recovered from a man aged 35 to 55 with Graves' ophthalmopathy. The chain is built from TRBV30 and TRBJ1-1; no reliable D call. The CDR3 region is CAWVFGSGNTEAFL. In DNA, the CDR3 is TGTGCCTGGGTATTCGGGAGTGGGAACACTGAAGCTTTCCTT.